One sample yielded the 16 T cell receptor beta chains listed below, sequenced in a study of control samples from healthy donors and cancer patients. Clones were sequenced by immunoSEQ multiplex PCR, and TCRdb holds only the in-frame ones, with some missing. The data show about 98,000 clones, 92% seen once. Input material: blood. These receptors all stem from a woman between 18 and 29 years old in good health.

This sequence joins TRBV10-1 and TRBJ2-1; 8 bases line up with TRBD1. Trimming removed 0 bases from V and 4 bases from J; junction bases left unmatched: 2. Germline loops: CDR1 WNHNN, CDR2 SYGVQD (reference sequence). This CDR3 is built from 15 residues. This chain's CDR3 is CASSESDRGYNEQFF. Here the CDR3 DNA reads TGCGCCAGCAGTGAGTCCGACAGGGGATACAATGAGCAGTTCTTC.

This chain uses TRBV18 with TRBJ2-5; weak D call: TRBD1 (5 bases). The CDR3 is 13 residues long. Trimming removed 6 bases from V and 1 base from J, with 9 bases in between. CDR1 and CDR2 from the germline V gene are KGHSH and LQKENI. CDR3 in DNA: TGTGCCAGCTCTCCGACAGTCCAAGAGACCCAGTACTTC. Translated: CASSPTVQETQYF. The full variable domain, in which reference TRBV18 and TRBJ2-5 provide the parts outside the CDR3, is NAGVMQNPRHLVRRRGQEARLRCSPMKGHSHVYWYRQLPEEGLKFMVYLQKENIIDESGMPKERFSAEFPKEGPSILRIQQVVRGDSAAYFCASSPTVQETQYFGPGTRLLVL.

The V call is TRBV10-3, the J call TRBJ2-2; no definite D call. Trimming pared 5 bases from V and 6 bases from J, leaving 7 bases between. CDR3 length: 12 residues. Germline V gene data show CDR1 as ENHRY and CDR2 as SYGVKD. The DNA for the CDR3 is TGTGCCATCAGTTGGGTCGCCGGGGAGCTGTTTTTT. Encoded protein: CAISWVAGELFF.

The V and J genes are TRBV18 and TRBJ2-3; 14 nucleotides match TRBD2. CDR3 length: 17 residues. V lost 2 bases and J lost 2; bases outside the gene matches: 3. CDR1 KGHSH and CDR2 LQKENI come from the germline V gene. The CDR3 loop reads CASSPGLAGGYTDTQYF. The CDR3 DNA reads TGTGCCAGCTCACCAGGACTAGCGGGAGGCTACACAGATACGCAGTATTTT.

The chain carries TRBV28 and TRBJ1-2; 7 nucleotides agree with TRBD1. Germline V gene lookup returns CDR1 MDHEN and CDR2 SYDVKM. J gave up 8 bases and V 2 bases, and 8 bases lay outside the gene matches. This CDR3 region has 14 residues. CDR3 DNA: TGTGCCAGCAGTTTACTATTACAGGGGTGGGGCTACACCTTC. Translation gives CASSLLLQGWGYTF.

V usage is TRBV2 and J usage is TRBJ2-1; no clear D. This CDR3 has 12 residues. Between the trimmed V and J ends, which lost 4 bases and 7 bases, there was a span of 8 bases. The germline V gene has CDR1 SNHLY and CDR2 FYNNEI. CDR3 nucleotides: TGTGCCAGCAGTGGAAGGCTGAATGAGCAGTTCTTC. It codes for CASSGRLNEQFF.

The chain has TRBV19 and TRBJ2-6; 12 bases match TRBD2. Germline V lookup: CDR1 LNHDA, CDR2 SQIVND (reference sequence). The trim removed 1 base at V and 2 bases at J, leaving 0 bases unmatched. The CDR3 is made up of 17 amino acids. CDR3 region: CASSIGLAGAGANVLTF. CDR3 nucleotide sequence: TGTGCCAGTAGTATAGGACTAGCGGGGGCTGGGGCCAACGTCCTGACTTTC.

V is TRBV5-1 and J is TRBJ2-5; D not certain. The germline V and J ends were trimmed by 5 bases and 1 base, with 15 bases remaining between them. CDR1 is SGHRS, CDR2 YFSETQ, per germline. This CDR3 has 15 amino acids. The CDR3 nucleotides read TGCGCCAGCAGACTCCGAGGTGGCAGCCAAGAGACCCAGTACTTC. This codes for CASRLRGGSQETQYF.

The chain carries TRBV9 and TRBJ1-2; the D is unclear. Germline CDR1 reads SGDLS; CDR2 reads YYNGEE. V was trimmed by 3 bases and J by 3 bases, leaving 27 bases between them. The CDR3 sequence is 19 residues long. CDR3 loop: CASSATRGRTKTAHYGYTF. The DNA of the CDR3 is TGTGCCAGCAGCGCCACCCGAGGCAGGACTAAAACGGCACACTATGGCTACACCTTC.

Written as DNA, the CDR3 is TGCAGCGGTGGGTTTTCCCTTTGGGATGAGCAGTTCTTC. Its translation: CSGGFSLWDEQFF. The chain is built from TRBV29-1 and TRBJ2-1; D call uncertain. V shed 7 bases and J shed 8 bases, with 18 bases lying between them. CDR1 and CDR2 (germline): SQVTM, ANQGSEA. The CDR3 covers 13 residues.

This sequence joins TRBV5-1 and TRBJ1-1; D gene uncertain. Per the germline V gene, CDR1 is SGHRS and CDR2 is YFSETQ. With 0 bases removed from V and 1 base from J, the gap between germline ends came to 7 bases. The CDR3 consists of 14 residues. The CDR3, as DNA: TGCGCCAGCAGCTTGGGTTCGGGGAACACTGAAGCTTTCTTT. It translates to CASSLGSGNTEAFF. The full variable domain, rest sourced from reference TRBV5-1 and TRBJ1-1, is KAGVTQTPRYLIKTRGQQVTLSCSPISGHRSVSWYQQTPGQGLQFLFEYFSETQRNKGNFPGRFSGRQFSNSRSEMNVSTLELGDSALYLCASSLGSGNTEAFFGQGTRLTVV.

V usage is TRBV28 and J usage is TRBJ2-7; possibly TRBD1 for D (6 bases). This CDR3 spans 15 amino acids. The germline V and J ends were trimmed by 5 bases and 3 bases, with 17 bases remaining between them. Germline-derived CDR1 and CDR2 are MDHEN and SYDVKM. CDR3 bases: TGTGCCAGCAGTGCCCCCCTCGGACAGAACTACGAGCAGTACTTC. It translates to CASSAPLGQNYEQYF.

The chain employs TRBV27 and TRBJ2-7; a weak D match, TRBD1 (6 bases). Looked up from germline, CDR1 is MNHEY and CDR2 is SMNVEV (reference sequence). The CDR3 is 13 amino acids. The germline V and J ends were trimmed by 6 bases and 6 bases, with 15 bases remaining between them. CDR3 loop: CASSLDRSGEQYF. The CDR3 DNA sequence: TGTGCCAGCAGCCTCGACAGGTCGGGCGAGCAGTACTTC.

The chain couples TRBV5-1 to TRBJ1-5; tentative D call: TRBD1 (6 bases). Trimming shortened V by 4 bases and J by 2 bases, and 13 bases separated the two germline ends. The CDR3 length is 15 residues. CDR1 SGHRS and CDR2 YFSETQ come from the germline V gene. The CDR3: CASSLEGGGNQPQHF. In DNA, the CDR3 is TGCGCCAGCAGCCTGGAGGGGGGGGGCAATCAGCCCCAGCATTTT.

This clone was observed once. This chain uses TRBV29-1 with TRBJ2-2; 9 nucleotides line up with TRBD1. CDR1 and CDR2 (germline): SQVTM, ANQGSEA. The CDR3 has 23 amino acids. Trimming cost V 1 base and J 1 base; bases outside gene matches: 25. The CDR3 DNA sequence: TGCAGCGTTGAAGGCGGGATTCACCGAGGGGTCAGTGGACAGGGGTTGAACACCGGGGAGCTGTTTTTT. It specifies CSVEGGIHRGVSGQGLNTGELFF.

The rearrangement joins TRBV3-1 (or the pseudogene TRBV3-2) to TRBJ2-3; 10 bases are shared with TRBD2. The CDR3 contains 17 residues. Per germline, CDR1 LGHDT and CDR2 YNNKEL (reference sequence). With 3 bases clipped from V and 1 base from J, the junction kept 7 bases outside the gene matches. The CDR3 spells CASSQAPSGGRTDTQYF. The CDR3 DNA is TGTGCCAGCAGCCAGGCCCCTAGCGGGGGACGCACAGATACGCAGTATTTT.